The rows below give T cell receptor beta chains drawn from one sample of a study of blood T cells in healthy people across ages. In TCRdb, the 5' RACE reads were re-called with MiXCR into one record per CDR3 protein. The data contain around 1,500,000 distinct CDR3 sequences, 40% to 50% of them seen just once; the ten biggest clones take up approximately 7.9%. The material sequenced was blood. Every receptor here comes from a woman aged 18-29 years in good health. Each CDR3 is given with its conserved first and last residue. A D gene is named only where the DNA matches it firmly. Clone sizes are given selectively: once, few, many, or a class where the clone is expanded.

d_gene: NA
j_gene: TRBJ1-5
abundance: NA
len: 14
v_gene: TRBV21-1
CDR3aa: CASSKAAGNQPQHF
CDR3nt: TGTGCCAGCAGCAAAGCCGCAGGCAATCAGCCCCAGCATTTT

d_gene: NA
j_gene: TRBJ1-2
abundance: few
len: 13
v_gene: TRBV7-6
CDR3aa: CASSLALNYGYTF
CDR3nt: TGTGCCAGCAGCTTAGCTCTTAACTATGGCTACACCTTC

d_gene: TRBD2
j_gene: TRBJ2-2
abundance: NA
len: 16
v_gene: TRBV10-2
CDR3aa: CASSRTSGRGTGELFF
CDR3nt: TGCGCCAGCAGTCGAACTAGCGGGAGGGGCACCGGGGAGCTGTTTTTT

d_gene: TRBD1
j_gene: TRBJ1-2
abundance: few
len: 15
v_gene: TRBV4-2
CDR3aa: CASSQEQGINYGYTF
CDR3nt: TGTGCCAGCAGCCAAGAACAGGGGATTAACTATGGCTACACCTTC

d_gene: TRBD2
j_gene: TRBJ2-7
abundance: NA
len: 15
v_gene: TRBV3-1
CDR3aa: CASSPAGGRFYEQYF
CDR3nt: TGTGCCAGCAGCCCAGCGGGAGGCCGTTTTTACGAGCAGTACTTC

d_gene: NA
j_gene: TRBJ2-3
abundance: NA
len: 16
v_gene: TRBV11-2
CDR3aa: CASSPRPLAATDTQYF
CDR3nt: TGTGCCAGCAGCCCGAGGCCTTTAGCGGCCACAGATACGCAGTATTTT

d_gene: NA
j_gene: TRBJ2-1
abundance: NA
len: 17
v_gene: TRBV14
CDR3aa: CASSQEGVAPGSNEQFF
CDR3nt: TGTGCCAGCAGCCAAGAAGGAGTCGCCCCGGGGTCGAATGAGCAGTTCTTC

d_gene: NA
j_gene: TRBJ2-5
abundance: NA
len: 12
v_gene: TRBV7-6
CDR3aa: CASPPGRETQYF
CDR3nt: TGTGCCAGCCCGCCTGGTCGGGAGACCCAGTACTTC

d_gene: NA
j_gene: TRBJ2-5
abundance: once
len: 14
v_gene: TRBV6-5
CDR3aa: CASSYSGGVETQYF
CDR3nt: TGTGCCAGCAGTTACTCGGGGGGAGTAGAGACCCAGTACTTC

d_gene: TRBD1
j_gene: TRBJ2-3
abundance: NA
len: 16
v_gene: TRBV6-5
CDR3aa: CASRGPGQERGDTQYF
CDR3nt: TGTGCCAGCAGAGGCCCGGGACAGGAGCGAGGAGATACGCAGTATTTT

d_gene: NA
j_gene: TRBJ2-7
abundance: NA
len: 11
v_gene: TRBV29-1
CDR3aa: CSVGVGNEQYF
CDR3nt: TGCAGCGTTGGGGTTGGGAACGAGCAGTACTTC

d_gene: NA
j_gene: TRBJ2-5
abundance: NA
len: 17
v_gene: TRBV11-1
CDR3aa: CASSLFSFFGVVETQYF
CDR3nt: TGTGCCAGCAGCTTATTCTCATTCTTTGGGGTTGTGGAGACCCAGTACTTC

d_gene: NA
j_gene: TRBJ2-1
abundance: NA
len: 18
v_gene: TRBV6-5
CDR3aa: CASSHRSAYALKPSEQFF
CDR3nt: TGTGCCAGCAGTCACCGATCGGCCTACGCCCTGAAGCCCTCCGAGCAGTTCTTC

d_gene: NA
j_gene: TRBJ2-3
abundance: few
len: 15
v_gene: TRBV27
CDR3aa: CASTPSVWSTDTQYF
CDR3nt: TGTGCCAGCACCCCTAGCGTTTGGAGCACAGATACGCAGTATTTT

d_gene: TRBD2
j_gene: TRBJ2-7
abundance: few
len: 16
v_gene: TRBV2
CDR3aa: CASSASSGSGMYEQYF
CDR3nt: TGTGCCAGCAGCGCTAGTAGCGGGAGCGGAATGTACGAGCAGTACTTC

d_gene: NA
j_gene: TRBJ1-3
abundance: NA
len: 11
v_gene: TRBV5-1
CDR3aa: CASNGGNTIYF
CDR3nt: TGCGCCAGCAACGGTGGAAACACCATATATTTT

d_gene: NA
j_gene: TRBJ2-3
abundance: NA
len: 15
v_gene: TRBV5-1
CDR3aa: CASSLTGQVTDTQYF
CDR3nt: TGCGCCAGCAGCTTGACTGGGCAGGTAACAGATACGCAGTATTTT

d_gene: NA
j_gene: TRBJ2-3
abundance: few
len: 16
v_gene: TRBV5-1
CDR3aa: CASSFSGYTHTDTQYF
CDR3nt: TGCGCCAGCAGCTTCTCAGGGTATACCCACACAGATACGCAGTATTTT

d_gene: TRBD2
j_gene: TRBJ2-7
abundance: NA
len: 15
v_gene: TRBV27
CDR3aa: CASSTTSGFAFEQYF
CDR3nt: TGTGCCAGCAGCACGACTAGCGGATTTGCATTCGAGCAGTACTTC

d_gene: TRBD2
j_gene: TRBJ2-3
abundance: NA
len: 16
v_gene: TRBV7-9
CDR3aa: CASSQGGTSVPDTQYF
CDR3nt: TGTGCCAGCAGCCAGGGGGGGACTAGCGTTCCAGATACGCAGTATTTT

d_gene: NA
j_gene: TRBJ2-3
abundance: NA
len: 16
v_gene: TRBV3-1
CDR3aa: CASSPLTWQRTDTQYF
CDR3nt: TGTGCCAGCAGCCCTCTGACCTGGCAGCGCACAGATACGCAGTATTTT

d_gene: NA
j_gene: TRBJ2-5
abundance: many
len: 12
v_gene: TRBV29-1
CDR3aa: CSTPPNQETQYF
CDR3nt: TGCAGCACTCCTCCAAACCAAGAGACCCAGTACTTC

d_gene: TRBD1
j_gene: TRBJ1-1
abundance: NA
len: 15
v_gene: TRBV20-1
CDR3aa: CSARDHQGGSTEAFF
CDR3nt: TGCAGTGCTAGAGATCACCAGGGGGGAAGTACTGAAGCTTTCTTT

d_gene: TRBD2
j_gene: TRBJ2-1
abundance: few
len: 14
v_gene: TRBV27
CDR3aa: CATSGGGSYNEQFF
CDR3nt: TGTGCCACCTCCGGCGGGGGCTCCTACAATGAGCAGTTCTTC

d_gene: TRBD2
j_gene: TRBJ2-5
abundance: few
len: 16
v_gene: TRBV7-7
CDR3aa: CASSGPSGGVGETQYF
CDR3nt: TGTGCTAGCAGCGGCCCTAGCGGGGGGGTCGGAGAGACCCAGTACTTC

d_gene: NA
j_gene: TRBJ2-1
abundance: few
len: 14
v_gene: TRBV20-1
CDR3aa: CSARVRGRYNEQFF
CDR3nt: TGCAGTGCTAGAGTTCGGGGTCGCTACAATGAGCAGTTCTTC

d_gene: TRBD2
j_gene: TRBJ2-1
abundance: NA
len: 16
v_gene: TRBV4-2
CDR3aa: CASSPGTSGGSDEQFF
CDR3nt: TGTGCCAGCAGCCCAGGGACTAGCGGGGGTAGTGATGAGCAGTTCTTC

d_gene: NA
j_gene: TRBJ1-1
abundance: NA
len: 12
v_gene: TRBV5-1
CDR3aa: CASSLARGLAFF
CDR3nt: TGCGCCAGCAGCTTGGCCCGGGGGTTAGCTTTCTTT

d_gene: TRBD2
j_gene: TRBJ2-1
abundance: NA
len: 18
v_gene: TRBV5-5
CDR3aa: CASRQSGTSGGANNEQFF
CDR3nt: TGTGCCAGCAGACAATCCGGGACTAGCGGGGGGGCGAACAATGAGCAGTTCTTC

d_gene: NA
j_gene: TRBJ2-3
abundance: NA
len: 14
v_gene: TRBV6-1
CDR3aa: CAGSEEYSADTQYF
CDR3nt: TGTGCCGGCAGTGAAGAATATAGCGCAGATACGCAGTATTTT

d_gene: TRBD1
j_gene: TRBJ2-5
abundance: NA
len: 14
v_gene: TRBV5-1
CDR3aa: CASSVTGVGETQYF
CDR3nt: TGCGCCAGCAGCGTGACAGGGGTCGGAGAGACCCAGTACTTC

d_gene: TRBD1
j_gene: TRBJ2-5
abundance: few
len: 14
v_gene: TRBV27
CDR3aa: CASSPSTGGETQYF
CDR3nt: TGTGCCAGCAGTCCATCGACAGGGGGGGAGACCCAGTACTTC

d_gene: NA
j_gene: TRBJ1-2
abundance: few
len: 13
v_gene: TRBV3-1
CDR3aa: CASGRGANYGYTF
CDR3nt: TGTGCCAGCGGTAGGGGAGCTAACTATGGCTACACCTTC

d_gene: NA
j_gene: TRBJ1-1
abundance: NA
len: 14
v_gene: TRBV27
CDR3aa: CASSLSLQGTEAFF
CDR3nt: TGTGCCAGCAGTTTATCGCTTCAGGGGACGGAAGCTTTCTTT